These 24 T cell receptor beta chains were sequenced from one sample in a study of T cells in Graves' hyperthyroidism and ophthalmopathy. There were TCR beta CDR3 regions amplified from RNA transcripts. The TCR CDR3 first-round RT-PCR relied on the HTBI primer set. TCRdb used MiXCR to reprocess the multiplex PCR reads, holding one entry per CDR3 protein. This sample has about 360,000 distinct CDR3 sequences, with around 13% found just once. The sequenced sample was blood. The receptors were sampled from a woman aged 18-30 years with Graves' hyperthyroidism.

This clonotype has at least ten counts. The chain recombines TRBV6-1 with TRBJ1-5, with a tentative D call TRBD1 (5 bases). Trimming pared 8 bases from V and 3 bases from J, leaving 14 bases between. This CDR3 is built from 14 residues. Germline V CDR1 and CDR2: MNHNS, SASEGT. CDR3 sequence: CASALGGDNQPQHF. CDR3 in DNA: TGTGCCAGCGCGTTGGGGGGGGACAATCAGCCCCAGCATTTT.

This clonotype appeared many times. This chain connects TRBV6-2 or TRBV6-3 to TRBJ1-6; a weak D match, TRBD1 (5 bases). Trimming shortened V by 8 bases and J by 10 bases, and 21 bases separated the two germline ends. The CDR3 sequence is 15 residues long. From germline, CDR1 is MNHEY and CDR2 SVGEGT. This CDR3 is CASLETMGLSSPLHF. In DNA form, the CDR3 reads TGTGCCAGCCTTGAAACGATGGGACTCTCATCACCCCTCCACTTT.

This clonotype was recorded many times. The rearrangement uses TRBV30 and TRBJ2-3, with TRBD2 matching over 8 bases. The CDR3 is made up of 13 amino acids. The ends lost 2 bases at V and 6 bases at J; junction bases unmatched: 4. Germline V lookup: CDR1 GTSNPN, CDR2 SVGIG (reference sequence). The CDR3 is CAWSFREGDTQYF. CDR3 coding DNA: TGTGCCTGGAGTTTTCGGGAGGGTGATACGCAGTATTTT.

There are many counts of this clonotype. V and J are TRBV20-1 and TRBJ1-2; no clear D gene. There are 14 residues in the CDR3. Germline V gene lookup returns CDR1 DFQATT and CDR2 SNEGSKA (reference sequence). V lost 7 bases and J 0 bases, leaving 15 bases between the germline ends. CDR3 protein: CSVGHTDANYGYTF. CDR3 bases: TGCAGTGTAGGTCACACAGACGCTAACTATGGCTACACCTTC.

Of note for this clonotype: A much larger clonotype is one base distant, so this may be a read error. Here the CDR3 DNA reads TGTGCCGGCAGCCCTATTGGGACGGGAGGAAGGAATGAGCAGTTCTTC. The encoded protein is CAGSPIGTGGRNEQFF. The chain employs TRBV7-2 and TRBJ2-1; 7 bases match TRBD2. The CDR3 contains 16 residues. CDR1 is SGHTA and CDR2 is FQGNSA in the germline V gene.

This clonotype was detected many times. The V and J genes are TRBV6-1 and TRBJ2-3, with 12 bases lining up with TRBD2. CDR3 size: 15 residues. Germline CDR1 is MNHNS and CDR2 is SASEGT. The ends lost 11 bases at V and 1 base at J; junction bases unmatched: 7. The CDR3 protein is CAGTRLAGGTDTQYF. In nucleotides, the CDR3 is TGTGCCGGAACCAGACTAGCGGGGGGCACAGATACGCAGTATTTT.

This clonotype was seen repeatedly, ten times or more. This chain uses TRBV28 with TRBJ2-5, with a possible D match to TRBD1 (5 bases). In germline, CDR1 is MDHEN, CDR2 SYDVKM. With 3 bases removed from V and 1 base from J, the gap between germline ends came to 9 bases. The CDR3 covers 14 residues. The CDR3: CASSLSGSQETQYF. The CDR3 DNA sequence: TGTGCCAGCAGTTTGTCAGGGTCCCAAGAGACCCAGTACTTC.

The V gene is TRBV18, the J gene TRBJ1-5; D call uncertain. V lost 2 bases and J 1 base, leaving 12 bases between the germline ends. Germline assignment: CDR1 KGHSH and CDR2 LQKENI. The length of the CDR3 is 16 residues. The chain's CDR3 is CASSPRTTGSNQPQHF. In DNA, the CDR3 is TGTGCCAGCTCACCAAGGACGACGGGAAGCAATCAGCCCCAGCATTTT. The whole variable domain, remainder taken from reference TRBV18 and TRBJ1-5, is NAGVMQNPRHLVRRRGQEARLRCSPMKGHSHVYWYRQLPEEGLKFMVYLQKENIIDESGMPKERFSAEFPKEGPSILRIQQVVRGDSAAYFCASSPRTTGSNQPQHFGDGTRLSIL.

This clonotype came up many times. The rearrangement uses TRBV6-1 and TRBJ2-2, with 10 bases fitting TRBD2. The ends lost 5 bases at V and 0 bases at J; junction bases unmatched: 3. Germline V lookup: CDR1 MNHNS, CDR2 SASEGT. This CDR3 is built from 16 residues. The chain's CDR3 is CASSSGLAPNTGELFF. Written as DNA, the CDR3 is TGTGCCAGCAGTTCGGGACTAGCGCCGAACACCGGGGAGCTGTTTTTT.

At least ten counts were recorded for this clonotype. The chain links TRBV7-2 to TRBJ1-2, with 9 bases fitting TRBD1. The ends lost 5 bases at V and 5 bases at J; junction bases unmatched: 0. This CDR3 has 12 amino acids. CDR1 is SGHTA, CDR2 FQGNSA, per germline. CDR3 region: CASSGQGYGYTF. The CDR3 DNA sequence: TGTGCCAGCAGCGGACAGGGGTATGGCTACACCTTC.

Many counts were recorded for this clonotype. This chain links TRBV10-3 with TRBJ2-5; the D is unclear. The CDR3 extends over 16 amino acids. The V and J ends lost 0 bases and 4 bases respectively, with 15 bases between them. Germline CDR1 and CDR2: ENHRY and SYGVKD. The CDR3: CAISESTLTPRETQYF. In DNA, the CDR3 is TGTGCCATCAGTGAGTCGACTTTGACACCCAGAGAGACCCAGTACTTC.

This clonotype was seen at least ten times. The chain couples TRBV28 to TRBJ1-1; D ambiguous. Germline values: CDR1 MDHEN, CDR2 SYDVKM. The CDR3 has 13 residues. V lost 7 bases to trimming and J lost 3 bases, with 12 bases between them. In DNA form, the CDR3 reads TGTGCCAGCAACCTACAGCGATACACTGAAGCTTTCTTT. This gives the protein CASNLQRYTEAFF.

The rearrangement uses TRBV4-2 and TRBJ2-7; possibly TRBD1 or TRBD2 for D (5 bases each). The germline V gene has CDR1 LGHNA and CDR2 YNFKEQ. This CDR3 is 14 amino acids long. V lost 3 bases and J 6 bases, leaving 15 bases between the germline ends. DNA for the CDR3: TGTGCCAGCAGCCAGAGGGGAGCCCCTCCCGAGCAGTACTTC. Protein sequence: CASSQRGAPPEQYF.

The table lists this clonotype with many counts. The chain joins TRBV3-1 to TRBJ2-2; 7 positions agree with TRBD2. The CDR3 consists of 19 residues. J was trimmed by 1 base and V by 4 bases; bases with no gene match: 15. Germline CDR1 and CDR2: LGHDT and YNNKEL (reference sequence). CDR3 region: CASSPVGTTQAENTGELFF. The CDR3 region has the DNA TGTGCCAGCAGCCCCGTAGGGACTACACAAGCCGAGAACACCGGGGAGCTGTTTTTT.

This clonotype occurred many times. The rearrangement joins TRBV29-1 to TRBJ2-3; D ambiguous. Trimming pared 7 bases from V and 6 bases from J, leaving 17 bases between. The CDR3 consists of 13 residues. Germline CDR1 is SQVTM and CDR2 is ANQGSEA. The CDR3 is CSARTGPSDTQYF. CDR3 nucleotides: TGCAGCGCTCGGACCGGCCCCTCCGATACGCAGTATTTT.

This clonotype was seen repeatedly, ten times or more. The chain links TRBV20-1 to TRBJ1-6; no reliable D call. Per the germline V gene, CDR1 is DFQATT and CDR2 is SNEGSKA (reference sequence). The CDR3 contains 17 residues. Trimming stripped 0 bases from V and 2 bases from J, with 14 bases between. CDR3 region: CSARDLGMETYNSPLHF. CDR3 DNA sequence: TGCAGTGCTAGAGATCTAGGGATGGAGACCTATAATTCACCCCTCCACTTT.

This clonotype has a count of ten or more. The chain is built from TRBV3-1 and TRBJ2-7, with a weak D call TRBD2 (5 bases). CDR1 LGHDT and CDR2 YNNKEL come from the germline V gene (reference sequence). The CDR3 sequence is 11 residues long. Trimming took off 5 bases at V and 8 bases at J, with 10 bases between the two ends. The CDR3 spells CASSYLAQQYF. CDR3 DNA: TGTGCCAGCAGCTATCTAGCACAGCAGTACTTC.

Details on this clonotype: This may stem from a read error, because a much larger clone lies one nucleotide away. V is TRBV7-2 and J is TRBJ2-1; D is perhaps TRBD2 (6 bases). This CDR3 region has 17 residues. V was trimmed by 6 bases and J by 4 bases, leaving 22 bases between them. Germline CDR1 and CDR2: SGHTA and FQGNSA. The CDR3: CASSFGLSGGAYNEQFF. The CDR3 nucleotides read TGTGCCAGCAGTTTTGGACTATCGGGCGGCGCATACAATGAGCAGTTCTTC.

This clonotype was seen ten or more times. The V gene is TRBV3-1, the J gene TRBJ2-2; no reliable D call. V was cut by 5 bases and J by 0 bases, with 4 bases left in between. Germline-derived CDR1 and CDR2 are LGHDT and YNNKEL (reference sequence). The CDR3 runs to 13 residues. The chain's CDR3 is CASSYSNTGELFF. CDR3 nucleotide sequence: TGTGCCAGCAGCTATTCGAACACCGGGGAGCTGTTTTTT.

At least ten counts were recorded for this clonotype. The chain has TRBV11-3 and TRBJ2-5; tentative D call: TRBD2 (6 bases). V lost 5 bases and J lost 1, with 11 bases in between. Germline loops: CDR1 SGHNT, CDR2 YENEEA. This CDR3 contains 14 residues. CDR3 sequence: CASSPPGSQETQYF. CDR3 sequence (DNA): TGTGCCAGCAGCCCCCCCGGGAGCCAAGAGACCCAGTACTTC.

The chain joins TRBV4-1 to TRBJ2-1; D possibly uses TRBD1 or TRBD2 (5 bases each). V was pared by 4 bases and J by 0 bases, with 10 bases between. The CDR3 has 15 amino acids. Germline loops: CDR1 MGHRA, CDR2 YSYEKL. The CDR3 nucleotides are TGCGCCAGCAGCCGTCCAGGGAGCTCCTACAATGAGCAGTTCTTC. This translates into CASSRPGSSYNEQFF.

This clonotype was recorded at least ten times. CDR3 sequence reads: CASTQDPYEQYF. The CDR3 nucleotides read TGTGCCAGCACCCAGGACCCCTACGAGCAGTACTTC. The genes are TRBV12-3 or TRBV12-4 and TRBJ2-7; D not certain. The CDR3 is made up of 12 amino acids. Trimming removed 7 bases at V and 2 bases at J, with 9 bases between.

This clonotype has more than one count but fewer than ten. The chain combines TRBV4-2 with TRBJ2-1; D possibly matches TRBD1 or TRBD2 (5 bases each). V dropped 1 base and J dropped 8 bases, with 12 bases sitting between them. This CDR3 spans 14 amino acids. Germline V gene data show CDR1 as LGHNA and CDR2 as YNFKEQ. Here the CDR3 reads CASSQVSEGYEQFF. In nucleotides, the CDR3 is TGTGCCAGCAGCCAAGTTTCTGAGGGGTATGAGCAGTTCTTC.

This clonotype has a count of ten or more. This chain joins TRBV27 and TRBJ2-7; D is unclear. The CDR3 runs 14 residues. CDR1 is MNHEY and CDR2 is SMNVEV in the germline V gene (reference sequence). The V end lost 2 bases, the J end lost 6 bases, and 14 bases lay between the germline ends. CDR3: CASSLRSAFGEQYF. DNA of the CDR3: TGTGCCAGCAGTTTAAGGTCCGCTTTCGGCGAGCAGTACTTC.